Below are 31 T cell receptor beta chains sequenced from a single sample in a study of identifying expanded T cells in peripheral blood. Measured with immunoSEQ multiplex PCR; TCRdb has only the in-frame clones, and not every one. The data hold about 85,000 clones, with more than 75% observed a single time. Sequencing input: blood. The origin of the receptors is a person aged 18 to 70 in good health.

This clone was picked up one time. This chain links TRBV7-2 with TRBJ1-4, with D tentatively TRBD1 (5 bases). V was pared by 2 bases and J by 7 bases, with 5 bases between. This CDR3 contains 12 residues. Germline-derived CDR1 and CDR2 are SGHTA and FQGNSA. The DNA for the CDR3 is TGTGCCAGCAGCTTAAGGGGTGAAAAACTGTTTTTT. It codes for CASSLRGEKLFF.

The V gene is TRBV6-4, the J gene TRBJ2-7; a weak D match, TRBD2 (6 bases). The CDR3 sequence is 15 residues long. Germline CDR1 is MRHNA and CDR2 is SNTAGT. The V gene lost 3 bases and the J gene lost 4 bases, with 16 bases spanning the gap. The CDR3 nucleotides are TGTGCCAGCAGTGAATGGGCCGGGGGAGAATACGAGCAGTACTTC. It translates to CASSEWAGGEYEQYF.

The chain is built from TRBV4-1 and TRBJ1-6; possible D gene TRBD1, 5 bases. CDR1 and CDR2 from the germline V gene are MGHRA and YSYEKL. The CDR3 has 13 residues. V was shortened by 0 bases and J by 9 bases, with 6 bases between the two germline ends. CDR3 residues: CASSQDGGSPLHF. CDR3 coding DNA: TGCGCCAGCAGCCAAGATGGGGGTTCACCCCTCCACTTT.

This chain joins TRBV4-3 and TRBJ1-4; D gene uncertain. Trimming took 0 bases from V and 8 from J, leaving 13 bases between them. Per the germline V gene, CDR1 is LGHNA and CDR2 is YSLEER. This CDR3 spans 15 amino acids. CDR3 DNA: TGCGCCAGCAGCCAAGATCGCCCCCGAGCGGAAAAACTGTTTTTT. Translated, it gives CASSQDRPRAEKLFF.

Here the CDR3 DNA reads TGCGCCAGCAGTGATTTAGCGGGGGGGTCCGGGGCGGCAGATACGCAGTATTTT. It codes for CASSDLAGGSGAADTQYF. The chain combines TRBV10-2 with TRBJ2-3, with 11 nucleotides matching TRBD2. From germline, CDR1 is WSHSY and CDR2 SAAADI. This CDR3 region has 18 residues. Trimming took 3 bases from V and 4 from J; bases not matched to a gene: 12.

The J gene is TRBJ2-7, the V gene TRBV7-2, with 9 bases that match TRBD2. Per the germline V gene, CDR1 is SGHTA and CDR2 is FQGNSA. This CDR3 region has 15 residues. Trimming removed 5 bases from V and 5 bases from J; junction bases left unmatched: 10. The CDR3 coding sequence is TGTGCCAGCAGCGCCCGGCGGGGGGGGCTCGACGAGCAGTACTTC. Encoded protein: CASSARRGGLDEQYF.

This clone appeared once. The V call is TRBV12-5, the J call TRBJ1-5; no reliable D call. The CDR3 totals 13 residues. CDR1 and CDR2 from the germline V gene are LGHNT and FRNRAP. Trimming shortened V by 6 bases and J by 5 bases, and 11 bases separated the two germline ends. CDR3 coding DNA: TGTGCTAGTGGAGGGTTAAGTCATCAGCCCCAGCATTTT. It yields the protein CASGGLSHQPQHF.

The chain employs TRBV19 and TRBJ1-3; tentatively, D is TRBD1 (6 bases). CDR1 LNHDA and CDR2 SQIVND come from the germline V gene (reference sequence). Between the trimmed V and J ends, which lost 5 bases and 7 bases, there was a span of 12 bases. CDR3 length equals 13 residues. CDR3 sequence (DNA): TGTGCCAGTAGTTTCCGGGACACCAACACCATATATTTT. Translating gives CASSFRDTNTIYF.

CDR3 in amino acids: CASTMGQPGAAQHF. CDR3 DNA: TGTGCCAGTACCATGGGACAGCCCGGAGCGGCCCAGCATTTT. The chain uses TRBV19 and TRBJ1-5; 7 bases are a match to TRBD1. The CDR3 totals 14 residues. V lost 7 bases to trimming and J lost 11 bases; unmatched junction nucleotides: 14. The V gene's germline CDR1 is LNHDA and CDR2 SQIVND (reference sequence).

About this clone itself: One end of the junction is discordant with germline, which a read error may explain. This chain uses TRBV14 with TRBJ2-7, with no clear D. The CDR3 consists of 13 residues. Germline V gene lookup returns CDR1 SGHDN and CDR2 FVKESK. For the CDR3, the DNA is TGTGCCAGCAGCCAAAGATACCTTTACGAGGAGTACTTC. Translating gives CASSQRYLYEEYF.

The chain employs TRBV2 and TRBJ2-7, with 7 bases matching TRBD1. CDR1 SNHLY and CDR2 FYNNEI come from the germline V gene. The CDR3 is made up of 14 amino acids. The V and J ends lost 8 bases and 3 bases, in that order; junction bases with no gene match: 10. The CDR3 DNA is TGTGCCAGCTTTTTACAGGGGCCCCTCTACGAGCAGTACTTC. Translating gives CASFLQGPLYEQYF. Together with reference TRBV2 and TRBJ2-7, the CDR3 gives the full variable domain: EPEVTQTPSHQVTQMGQEVILRCVPISNHLYFYWYRQILGQKVEFLVSFYNNEISEKSEIFDDQFSVERPDGSNFTLKIRSTKLEDSAMYFCASFLQGPLYEQYFGPGTRLTVT.

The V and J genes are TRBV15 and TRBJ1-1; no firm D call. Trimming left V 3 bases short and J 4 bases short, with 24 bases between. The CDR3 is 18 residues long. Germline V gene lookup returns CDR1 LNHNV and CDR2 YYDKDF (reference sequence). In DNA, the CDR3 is TGTGCCACCAGCAGGGGTCCCCGCCTCACCCCCGAGAGCACTGAAGCTTTCTTT. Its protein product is CATSRGPRLTPESTEAFF.

As DNA, the CDR3 is TGTGCCAGCAGCCAAGATATATTGGGACGAGACAGGGCTGGAAACACCATATATTTT. It yields the protein CASSQDILGRDRAGNTIYF. J is TRBJ1-3 and V is TRBV4-2; 7 bases are a match to TRBD1. The CDR3 consists of 19 residues. Germline assignment: CDR1 LGHNA and CDR2 YNFKEQ. The V and J ends lost 0 bases and 2 bases, in that order; junction bases with no gene match: 13.

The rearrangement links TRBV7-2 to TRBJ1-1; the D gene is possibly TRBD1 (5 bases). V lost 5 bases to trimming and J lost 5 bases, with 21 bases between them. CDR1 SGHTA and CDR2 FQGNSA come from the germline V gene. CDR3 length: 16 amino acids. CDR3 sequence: CASSPGAWVGGTEAFF. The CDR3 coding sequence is TGTGCCAGCAGCCCAGGCGCATGGGTGGGGGGAACTGAAGCTTTCTTT. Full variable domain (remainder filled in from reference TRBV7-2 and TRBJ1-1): GAGVSQSPSNKVTEKGKDVELRCDPISGHTALYWYRQSLGQGLEFLIYFQGNSAPDKSGLPSDRFSAERTGGSVSTLTIQRTQQEDSAVYLCASSPGAWVGGTEAFFGQGTRLTVV.

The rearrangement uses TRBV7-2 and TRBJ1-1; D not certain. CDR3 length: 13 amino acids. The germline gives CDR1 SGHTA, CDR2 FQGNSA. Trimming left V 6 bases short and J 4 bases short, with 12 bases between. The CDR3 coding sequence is TGTGCCAGCAGTCCGGGAGGGTCCACTGAAGCTTTCTTT. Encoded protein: CASSPGGSTEAFF. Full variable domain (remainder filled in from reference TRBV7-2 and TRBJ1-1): GAGVSQSPSNKVTEKGKDVELRCDPISGHTALYWYRQSLGQGLEFLIYFQGNSAPDKSGLPSDRFSAERTGGSVSTLTIQRTQQEDSAVYLCASSPGGSTEAFFGQGTRLTVV.

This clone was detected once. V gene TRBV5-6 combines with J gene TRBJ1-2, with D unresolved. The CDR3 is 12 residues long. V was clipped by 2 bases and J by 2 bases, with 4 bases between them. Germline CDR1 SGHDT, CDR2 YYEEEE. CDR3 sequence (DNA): TGTGCCAGCAGCTTTGGCAACTATGGCTACACCTTC. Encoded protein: CASSFGNYGYTF.

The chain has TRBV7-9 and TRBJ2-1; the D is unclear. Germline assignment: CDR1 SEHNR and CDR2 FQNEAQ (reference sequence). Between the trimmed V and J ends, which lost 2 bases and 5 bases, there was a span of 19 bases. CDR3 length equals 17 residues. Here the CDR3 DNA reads TGTGCCAGCAGCTTATCGGTTCGGCCACCTATCGACAATGAGCAGTTCTTC. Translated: CASSLSVRPPIDNEQFF.

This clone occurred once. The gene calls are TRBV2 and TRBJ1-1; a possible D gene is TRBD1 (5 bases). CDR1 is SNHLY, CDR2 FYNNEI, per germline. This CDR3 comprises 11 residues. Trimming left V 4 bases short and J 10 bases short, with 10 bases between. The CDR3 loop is CASSVFQGAFF. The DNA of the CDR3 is TGTGCCAGCAGTGTTTTCCAGGGAGCTTTCTTT. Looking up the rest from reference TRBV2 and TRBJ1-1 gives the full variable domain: EPEVTQTPSHQVTQMGQEVILRCVPISNHLYFYWYRQILGQKVEFLVSFYNNEISEKSEIFDDQFSVERPDGSNFTLKIRSTKLEDSAMYFCASSVFQGAFFGQGTRLTVV.

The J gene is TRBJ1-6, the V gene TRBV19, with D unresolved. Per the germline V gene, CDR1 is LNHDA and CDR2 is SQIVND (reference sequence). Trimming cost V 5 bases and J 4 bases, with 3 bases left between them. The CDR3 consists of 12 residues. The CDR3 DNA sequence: TGTGCCAGTAGTCCGTATAATTCACCCCTCCACTTT. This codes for CASSPYNSPLHF.

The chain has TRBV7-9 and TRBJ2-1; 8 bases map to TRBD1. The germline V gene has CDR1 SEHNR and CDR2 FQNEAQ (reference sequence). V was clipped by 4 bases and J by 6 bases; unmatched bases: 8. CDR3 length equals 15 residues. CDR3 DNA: TGTGCCAGCAGCTCACCCCAGGGGGCTGGCAATGAGCAGTTCTTC. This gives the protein CASSSPQGAGNEQFF.

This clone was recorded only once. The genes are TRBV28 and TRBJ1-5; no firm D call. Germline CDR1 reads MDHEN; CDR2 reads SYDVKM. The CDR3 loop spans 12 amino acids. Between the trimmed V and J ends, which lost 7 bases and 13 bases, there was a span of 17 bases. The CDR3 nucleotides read TGTGCCAGCACCCCCCCCCGGGGTAAGCAGCATTTT. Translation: CASTPPRGKQHF.

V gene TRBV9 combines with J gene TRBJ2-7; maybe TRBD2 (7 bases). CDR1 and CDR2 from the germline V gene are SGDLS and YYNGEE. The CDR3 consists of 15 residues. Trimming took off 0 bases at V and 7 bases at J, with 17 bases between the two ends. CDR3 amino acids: CASSVEGGGREEQYF. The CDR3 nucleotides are TGTGCCAGCAGCGTAGAAGGCGGGGGCCGGGAAGAGCAGTACTTC.

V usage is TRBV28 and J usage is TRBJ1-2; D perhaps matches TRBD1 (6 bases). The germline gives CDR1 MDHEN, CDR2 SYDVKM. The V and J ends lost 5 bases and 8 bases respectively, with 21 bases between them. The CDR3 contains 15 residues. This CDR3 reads CASSLPTGAKAGYTF. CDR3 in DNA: TGTGCCAGCAGTCTTCCGACAGGCGCTAAGGCGGGCTACACCTTC.

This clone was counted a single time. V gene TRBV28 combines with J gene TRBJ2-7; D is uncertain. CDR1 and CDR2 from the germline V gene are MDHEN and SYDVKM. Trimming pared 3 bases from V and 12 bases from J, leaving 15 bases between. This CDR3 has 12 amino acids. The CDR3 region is CASSFLLRFPYF. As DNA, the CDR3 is TGTGCCAGCAGTTTTCTGTTAAGATTCCCGTACTTC.

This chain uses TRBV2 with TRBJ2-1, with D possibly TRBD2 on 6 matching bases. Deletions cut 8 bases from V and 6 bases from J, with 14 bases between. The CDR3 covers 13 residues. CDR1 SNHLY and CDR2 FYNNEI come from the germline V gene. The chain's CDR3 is CASAGTAGNEQFF. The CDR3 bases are TGTGCCAGCGCCGGGACTGCTGGCAATGAGCAGTTCTTC.

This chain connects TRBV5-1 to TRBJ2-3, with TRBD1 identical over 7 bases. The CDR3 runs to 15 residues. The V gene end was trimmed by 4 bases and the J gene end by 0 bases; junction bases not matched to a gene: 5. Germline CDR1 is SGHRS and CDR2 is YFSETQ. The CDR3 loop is CASSARTGSTDTQYF. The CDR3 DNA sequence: TGCGCCAGCAGCGCCAGGACAGGAAGCACAGATACGCAGTATTTT.

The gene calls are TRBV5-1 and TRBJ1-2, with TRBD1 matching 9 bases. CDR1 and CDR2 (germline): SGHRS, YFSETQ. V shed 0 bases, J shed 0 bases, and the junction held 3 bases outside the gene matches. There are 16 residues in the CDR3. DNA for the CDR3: TGCGCCAGCAGCTTGGCCGGGGACAGGGCTAACTATGGCTACACCTTC. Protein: CASSLAGDRANYGYTF.

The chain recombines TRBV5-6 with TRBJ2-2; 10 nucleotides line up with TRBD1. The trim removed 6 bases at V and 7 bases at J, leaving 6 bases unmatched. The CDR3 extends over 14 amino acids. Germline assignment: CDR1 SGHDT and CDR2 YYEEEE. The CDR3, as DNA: TGTGCCAGCAACGGGGACAGGGGAGTCGGGGAGCTGTTTTTT. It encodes CASNGDRGVGELFF.

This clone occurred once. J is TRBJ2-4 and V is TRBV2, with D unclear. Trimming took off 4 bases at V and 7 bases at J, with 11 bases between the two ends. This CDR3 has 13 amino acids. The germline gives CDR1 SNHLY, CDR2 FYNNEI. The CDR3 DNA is TGTGCCAGCAGTGGGTCGGACGGGAACATTCAGTACTTC. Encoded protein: CASSGSDGNIQYF.

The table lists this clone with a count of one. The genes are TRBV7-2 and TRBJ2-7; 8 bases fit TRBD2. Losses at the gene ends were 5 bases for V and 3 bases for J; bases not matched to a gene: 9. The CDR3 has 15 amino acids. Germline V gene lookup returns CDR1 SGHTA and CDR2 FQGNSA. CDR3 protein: CASSPGGTRGYEQYF. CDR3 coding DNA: TGTGCCAGCAGCCCCGGTGGGACTAGGGGCTACGAGCAGTACTTC.

Written as DNA, the CDR3 is TGTGCCAGCAGCCCGGACAGTAACTATGGCTACACCTTC. Its protein is CASSPDSNYGYTF. The chain employs TRBV2 and TRBJ1-2, with D perhaps TRBD1 (6 bases). There are 13 residues in the CDR3. The germline V gene encodes CDR1 SNHLY and CDR2 FYNNEI. The V and J ends lost 6 bases and 1 base respectively, with 9 bases between them.